Below, 28 T cell receptor beta chains from the same sample are listed, as sequenced in a study of CD8+ T cells in alopecia areata. Extracted RNA was reverse transcribed, and the resulting cDNA served as sequencing template. Only in-frame clones appear in the TCRdb table, and some are missing; sequencing was by immunoSEQ multiplex PCR. The top ten clones hold around 5.1% of a sample with some 200,000 clones, more than 55% of them seen once. The sample taken for sequencing was CD8+ T cells sorted from blood. These receptors all stem from a human donor in good health.

This chain uses TRBV27 with TRBJ2-5, with 10 bases that match TRBD1. J gave up 5 bases and V 1 base, and 10 bases lay outside the gene matches. The CDR3 loop spans 17 amino acids. The germline V gene has CDR1 MNHEY and CDR2 SMNVEV (reference sequence). The CDR3 region has the DNA TGTGCCAGCAGTTTATTCCCGGGACAGGGGAGGCGGGAGACCCAGTACTTC. Translation: CASSLFPGQGRRETQYF.

In DNA, the CDR3 is TGCGCCAGCAGCCAAGAGCAGGGTTCCTATGGCTACACCTTC. It is translated as CASSQEQGSYGYTF. The chain employs TRBV4-1 and TRBJ1-2, with D perhaps TRBD1 (5 bases). Trimming removed 0 bases at V and 4 bases at J, with 9 bases between. CDR3 size: 14 residues. CDR1 MGHRA and CDR2 YSYEKL come from the germline V gene.

The table lists this clone with a few counts. V and J are TRBV4-2 and TRBJ2-5; the D is unclear. Looked up from germline, CDR1 is LGHNA and CDR2 is YNFKEQ. The CDR3 runs 14 residues. Trimming cost V 0 bases and J 4 bases, with 9 bases left between them. CDR3 residues: CASSQDSYRETQYF. CDR3 nucleotide sequence: TGTGCCAGCAGCCAAGACAGTTATCGAGAGACCCAGTACTTC.

The rearrangement uses TRBV25-1 and TRBJ1-2; D is unresolved. Per the germline V gene, CDR1 is MGHDK and CDR2 is SYGVNS. This CDR3 spans 15 amino acids. V was trimmed by 4 bases and J by 6 bases, leaving 18 bases between them. CDR3 sequence: CASSARTPSYDGYTF. The CDR3 DNA reads as TGTGCCAGCAGTGCGAGGACCCCGTCCTATGATGGCTACACCTTC.

The chain couples TRBV19 to TRBJ2-5, with 7 bases fitting TRBD1. The junction had 9 bases not matched to a gene; V was cut back by 4 bases and J by 4 bases. This CDR3 has 15 amino acids. Germline V CDR1 and CDR2: LNHDA, SQIVND (reference sequence). The DNA of the CDR3 is TGTGCCAGTAGTACCCGGGACAGCGCGCGAGAGACCCAGTACTTC. This codes for CASSTRDSARETQYF.

The chain has TRBV29-1 and TRBJ1-1; tentatively, D is TRBD1 (6 bases). The CDR3 covers 13 residues. Germline CDR1 SQVTM, CDR2 ANQGSEA. Trimming took 6 bases from V and 0 from J, leaving 11 bases between them. CDR3 in amino acids: CSVPQGLNTEAFF. In DNA form, the CDR3 reads TGCAGCGTCCCACAGGGATTGAACACTGAAGCTTTCTTT.

The sample holds a few counts of this clone. V is TRBV27 and J is TRBJ2-5; 8 bases are a match to TRBD2. The V segment lost 6 bases and the J segment 5 bases; nucleotides outside the gene matches: 5. The CDR3 runs 13 residues. From germline, CDR1 is MNHEY and CDR2 SMNVEV (reference sequence). The DNA of the CDR3 is TGTGCCAGCAGCCCGGGGGGGGAGGAGACCCAGTACTTC. Translation: CASSPGGEETQYF.

This clone was seen a handful of times. V is TRBV10-2 and J is TRBJ1-2; 9 bases are shared with TRBD1. The V and J ends lost 6 bases and 4 bases, in that order; junction bases with no gene match: 9. The germline gives CDR1 WSHSY, CDR2 SAAADI. The CDR3 sequence is 15 residues long. In nucleotides, the CDR3 is TGCGCCAGCAGGGATGGACAGGGGCAAGCCTATGGCTACACCTTC. Translating it yields CASRDGQGQAYGYTF.

The chain links TRBV29-1 to TRBJ2-7; the match to TRBD1 covers 10 bases. Germline V gene data show CDR1 as SQVTM and CDR2 as ANQGSEA. The CDR3 spans 18 residues. V was clipped by 4 bases and J by 4 bases; unmatched bases: 19. The CDR3: CSVAGDPTSTGGWYEQYF. CDR3 nucleotide sequence: TGCAGCGTTGCCGGTGACCCTACCTCGACAGGGGGCTGGTACGAGCAGTACTTC.

This clone came up a few times. The chain uses TRBV6-6 and TRBJ2-2, with D tentatively TRBD1 (5 bases). Trimming shortened V by 5 bases and J by 1 base, and 11 bases separated the two germline ends. Germline V gene data show CDR1 as MNHNY and CDR2 as SVGAGI (reference sequence). This CDR3 comprises 15 residues. CDR3 in DNA: TGTGCCAGCAGTACCGACAGAGTGAACACCGGGGAGCTGTTTTTT. Translation gives CASSTDRVNTGELFF.

The chain uses TRBV27 and TRBJ2-3; TRBD2 matches 14 bases. Germline trimming cut 3 bases from V and 5 bases from J; bases unmatched to any gene: 4. The V gene's germline CDR1 is MNHEY and CDR2 SMNVEV (reference sequence). There are 16 residues in the CDR3. CDR3 DNA sequence: TGTGCCAGCAGTTTCTCGACTAGCGGGGGGGTAGATACGCAGTATTTT. Translating it yields CASSFSTSGGVDTQYF.

The rearrangement uses TRBV5-1 and TRBJ1-2, with 9 positions matching TRBD1. This CDR3 is 16 amino acids long. Germline lookup yields CDR1 SGHRS and CDR2 YFSETQ. After removal of 3 bases from V and 1 base from J, the junction contained 7 bases not matched to a gene. This CDR3 reads CASSSGQGPINYGYTF. The CDR3 DNA sequence: TGCGCCAGCAGCTCGGGACAGGGACCTATTAACTATGGCTACACCTTC.

This clone has a handful of counts. The chain's CDR3 is CASSSAVSYEQYF. As DNA, the CDR3 is TGTGCCAGCAGCTCGGCCGTCTCCTACGAGCAGTACTTC. This sequence joins TRBV7-9 and TRBJ2-7; unclear D gene. The CDR3 sequence is 13 residues long. Trimming stripped 4 bases from V and 0 bases from J, with 7 bases between. Germline loops: CDR1 SEHNR, CDR2 FQNEAQ (reference sequence).

The chain employs TRBV7-9 and TRBJ1-1; the match to TRBD1 covers 12 bases. The V and J ends lost 7 bases and 7 bases, in that order; junction bases with no gene match: 13. This CDR3 region has 16 residues. Germline V gene data show CDR1 as SEHNR and CDR2 as FQNEAQ (reference sequence). The CDR3 region is CASISSGTGGSGEAFF. CDR3 nucleotide sequence: TGTGCCAGCATTAGCTCCGGGACAGGGGGCAGTGGTGAAGCTTTCTTT.

The gene calls are TRBV7-9 and TRBJ1-1; no clear D. The V gene lost 9 bases and the J gene lost 4 bases, with 3 bases spanning the gap. The length of the CDR3 is 9 residues. Germline CDR1 reads SEHNR; CDR2 reads FQNEAQ (reference sequence). CDR3 DNA sequence: TGTGCCAGTCCCACTGAAGCTTTCTTT. Amino acids: CASPTEAFF.

V and J are TRBV30 and TRBJ2-5, with TRBD2 identical over 8 bases. The CDR3 is made up of 14 amino acids. Trimming cost V 4 bases and J 4 bases; bases outside gene matches: 8. Germline V gene sequence: CDR1 GTSNPN, CDR2 SVGIG (reference sequence). CDR3 DNA sequence: TGTGCCTGGACGGGGGGGACTACTGGAGAGACCCAGTACTTC. Translation: CAWTGGTTGETQYF.

The rearrangement joins TRBV7-8 to TRBJ1-1; D not resolved. Germline values: CDR1 SGHVS, CDR2 FQNEAQ. V gave up 1 base and J gave up 2 bases, with 17 bases separating them. The CDR3 has 17 residues. The CDR3 DNA follows: TGTGCCAGCAGCTTAGAGCCTTGGCAGAGGGAAAACACTGAAGCTTTCTTT. The encoded protein is CASSLEPWQRENTEAFF.

The V and J genes are TRBV29-1 and TRBJ1-3; D not certain. Germline assignment: CDR1 SQVTM and CDR2 ANQGSEA. Trimming stripped 6 bases from V and 1 base from J, with 4 bases between. This CDR3 has 11 amino acids. CDR3 protein: CSVWSGNTIYF. CDR3 nucleotide sequence: TGCAGCGTATGGTCTGGAAACACCATATATTTT.

This chain joins TRBV5-1 and TRBJ2-1; D not certain. The V and J ends lost 0 bases and 8 bases respectively, with 3 bases between them. The CDR3 contains 11 residues. Germline V gene sequence: CDR1 SGHRS, CDR2 YFSETQ. The CDR3 coding sequence is TGCGCCAGCAGCTTGGCGGATGAGCAGTTCTTC. It translates to CASSLADEQFF.

The gene calls are TRBV4-1 and TRBJ2-5; 7 nucleotides agree with TRBD2. Unmatched junction bases numbered 3, after V lost 0 bases and J lost 5 bases. Germline CDR1 is MGHRA and CDR2 is YSYEKL. CDR3 size: 14 residues. The CDR3 bases are TGCGCCAGCAGCCAAGAAGAGCGGGGCGAGACCCAGTACTTC. Protein sequence: CASSQEERGETQYF.

The chain employs TRBV27 and TRBJ1-1, with D possibly being TRBD1 (6 bases). V lost 5 bases and J lost 4, with 14 bases in between. The CDR3 is 14 residues long. The germline CDR1 and CDR2 sequences are MNHEY and SMNVEV (reference sequence). The CDR3 region is CASSPEQGGTEAFF. CDR3 DNA sequence: TGTGCCAGCAGTCCTGAACAGGGTGGCACTGAAGCTTTCTTT.

The V and J genes are TRBV14 and TRBJ2-5; possibly TRBD2 for D (6 bases). The CDR3 runs to 16 residues. CDR1 and CDR2 (germline): SGHDN, FVKESK. V lost 0 bases to trimming and J lost 5 bases, with 16 bases between them. CDR3: CASSQDHPFRGETQYF. CDR3 DNA sequence: TGTGCCAGCAGCCAAGATCATCCCTTTCGGGGGGAGACCCAGTACTTC.

The genes are TRBV2 and TRBJ1-5; D uncertain. The V end was cut by 6 bases, the J end by 0 bases, with 9 bases between. CDR3 length equals 14 residues. Germline V CDR1 and CDR2: SNHLY, FYNNEI. The CDR3 DNA follows: TGTGCCAGCAGGTCTCCCTATAGCAATCAGCCCCAGCATTTT. It is translated as CASRSPYSNQPQHF.

The chain has TRBV5-1 and TRBJ2-5; maybe TRBD1 (6 bases). The CDR3 covers 13 residues. Germline CDR1 and CDR2: SGHRS and YFSETQ. Trimming stripped 1 base from V and 8 bases from J, with 12 bases between. CDR3: CASSLYRVGTQYF. DNA of the CDR3: TGCGCCAGCAGCTTGTACAGGGTAGGAACCCAGTACTTC.

The chain is built from TRBV7-9 and TRBJ1-5; the match to TRBD1 covers 9 bases. The CDR3 loop spans 15 amino acids. Germline V gives CDR1 SEHNR, CDR2 FQNEAQ (reference sequence). V lost 1 base and J lost 6; bases outside the gene matches: 4. Here the CDR3 reads CASSLGTGVVQPQHF. The CDR3 nucleotides read TGTGCCAGCAGCTTAGGGACAGGGGTAGTTCAGCCCCAGCATTTT. The variable domain in full, with the rest retrieved from reference TRBV7-9 and TRBJ1-5, is DTGVSQNPRHKITKRGQNVTFRCDPISEHNRLYWYRQTLGQGPEFLTYFQNEAQLEKSRLLSDRFSAERPKGSFSTLEIQRTEQGDSAMYLCASSLGTGVVQPQHFGDGTRLSIL.

This clone was observed a single time. The chain joins TRBV29-1 to TRBJ2-2, with a possible D match to TRBD2 (6 bases). The germline CDR1 and CDR2 sequences are SQVTM and ANQGSEA. The length of the CDR3 is 15 residues. Trimming took 1 base from V and 1 from J, leaving 10 bases between them. In DNA form, the CDR3 reads TGCAGCGTTGAAGGGACTACACAGAACACCGGGGAGCTGTTTTTT. As protein: CSVEGTTQNTGELFF.

The sample holds a few counts of this clone. The chain is built from TRBV5-5 and TRBJ2-3; D may be TRBD1 or TRBD2 (5 bases each). V lost 1 base and J 11 bases, leaving 8 bases between the germline ends. The V gene's germline CDR1 is SGHKS and CDR2 YYEKEE (reference sequence). The CDR3 spans 11 residues. The CDR3 coding sequence is TGTGCCAGCAGCTTGAATGGGGGGCAGTATTTT. This gives the protein CASSLNGGQYF.

The chain has TRBV14 and TRBJ2-7; 8 nucleotides agree with TRBD2. From germline, CDR1 is SGHDN and CDR2 FVKESK. Trimming removed 3 bases from V and 3 bases from J; junction bases left unmatched: 10. This CDR3 has 16 amino acids. CDR3 sequence: CASSQITAGGYYEQYF. The CDR3 bases are TGTGCCAGCAGCCAGATCACCGCGGGGGGCTACTACGAGCAGTACTTC.